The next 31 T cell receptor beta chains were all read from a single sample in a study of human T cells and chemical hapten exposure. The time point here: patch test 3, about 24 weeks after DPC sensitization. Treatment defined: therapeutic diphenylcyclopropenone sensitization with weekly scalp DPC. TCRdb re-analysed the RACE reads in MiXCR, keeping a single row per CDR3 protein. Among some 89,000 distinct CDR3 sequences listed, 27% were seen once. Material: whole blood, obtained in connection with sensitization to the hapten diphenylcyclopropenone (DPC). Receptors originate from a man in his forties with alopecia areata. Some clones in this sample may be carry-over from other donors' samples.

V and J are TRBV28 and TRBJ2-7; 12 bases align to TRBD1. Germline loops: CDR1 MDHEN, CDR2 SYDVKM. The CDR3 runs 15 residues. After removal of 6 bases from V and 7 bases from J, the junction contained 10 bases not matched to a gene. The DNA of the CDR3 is TGTGCCAGCAGCTCTACCGGGACAGGGGGCCGTGAGCAGTACTTC. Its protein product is CASSSTGTGGREQYF.

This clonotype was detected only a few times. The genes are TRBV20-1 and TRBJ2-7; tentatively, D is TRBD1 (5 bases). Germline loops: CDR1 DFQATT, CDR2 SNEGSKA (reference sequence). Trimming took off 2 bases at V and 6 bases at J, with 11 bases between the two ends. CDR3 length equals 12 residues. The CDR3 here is CSARRGFREQYF. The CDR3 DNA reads TGCAGTGCTAGAAGGGGTTTTCGCGAGCAGTACTTC.

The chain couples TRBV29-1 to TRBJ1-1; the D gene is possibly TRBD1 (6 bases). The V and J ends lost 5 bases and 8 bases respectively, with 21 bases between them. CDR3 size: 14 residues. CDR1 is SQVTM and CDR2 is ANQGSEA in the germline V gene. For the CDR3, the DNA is TGCAGCGTTTATGACACCGGGGACAAATCCGAAGCTTTCTTT. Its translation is CSVYDTGDKSEAFF. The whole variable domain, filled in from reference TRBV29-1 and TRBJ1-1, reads SAVISQKPSRDICQRGTSLTIQCQVDSQVTMMFWYRQQPGQSLTLIATANQGSEATYESGFVIDKFPISRPNLTFSTLTVSNMSPEDSSIYLCSVYDTGDKSEAFFGQGTRLTVV.

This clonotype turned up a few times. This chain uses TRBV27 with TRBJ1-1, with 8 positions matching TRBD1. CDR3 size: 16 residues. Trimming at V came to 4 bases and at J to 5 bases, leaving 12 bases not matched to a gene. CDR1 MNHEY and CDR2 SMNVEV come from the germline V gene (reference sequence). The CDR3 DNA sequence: TGTGCCAGCAGTTCCATGTGGACAGGGAGGGGGACTGAAGCTTTCTTT. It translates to CASSSMWTGRGTEAFF.

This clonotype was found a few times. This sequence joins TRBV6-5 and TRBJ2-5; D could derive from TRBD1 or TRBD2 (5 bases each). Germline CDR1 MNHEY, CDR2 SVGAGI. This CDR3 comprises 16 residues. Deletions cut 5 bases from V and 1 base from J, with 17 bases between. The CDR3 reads CASSGIFTGRQETQYF. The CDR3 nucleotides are TGTGCCAGCAGTGGGATTTTCACGGGACGCCAAGAGACCCAGTACTTC.

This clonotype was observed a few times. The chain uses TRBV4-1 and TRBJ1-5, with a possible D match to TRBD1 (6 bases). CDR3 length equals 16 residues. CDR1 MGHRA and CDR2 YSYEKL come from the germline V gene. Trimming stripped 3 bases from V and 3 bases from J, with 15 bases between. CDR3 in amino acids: CASSHLLQGLNQPQHF. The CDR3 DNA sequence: TGCGCCAGCAGCCATTTACTACAGGGACTCAATCAGCCCCAGCATTTT.

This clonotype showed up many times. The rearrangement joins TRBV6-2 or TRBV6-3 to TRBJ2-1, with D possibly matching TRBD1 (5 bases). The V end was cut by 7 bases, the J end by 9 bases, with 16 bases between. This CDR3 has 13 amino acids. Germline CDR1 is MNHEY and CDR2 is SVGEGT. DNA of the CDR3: TGTGCCAGCATTACTCCCCAAGGGGTTGAGCAGTTCTTC. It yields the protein CASITPQGVEQFF.

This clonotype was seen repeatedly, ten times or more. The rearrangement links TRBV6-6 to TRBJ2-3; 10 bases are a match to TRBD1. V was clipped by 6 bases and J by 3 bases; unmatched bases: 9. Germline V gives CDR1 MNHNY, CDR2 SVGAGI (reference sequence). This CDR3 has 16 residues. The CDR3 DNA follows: TGTGCCAGCAGGAAGACAGGGGGCTTGTCTACAGATACGCAGTATTTT. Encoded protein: CASRKTGGLSTDTQYF.

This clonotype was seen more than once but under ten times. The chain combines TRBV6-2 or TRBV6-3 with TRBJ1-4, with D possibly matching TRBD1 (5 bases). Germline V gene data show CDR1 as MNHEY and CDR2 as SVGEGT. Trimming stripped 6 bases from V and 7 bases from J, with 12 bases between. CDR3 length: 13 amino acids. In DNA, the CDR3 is TGTGCCAGCAGCATTCCAGGGACTGAAAAACTGTTTTTT. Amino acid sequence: CASSIPGTEKLFF.

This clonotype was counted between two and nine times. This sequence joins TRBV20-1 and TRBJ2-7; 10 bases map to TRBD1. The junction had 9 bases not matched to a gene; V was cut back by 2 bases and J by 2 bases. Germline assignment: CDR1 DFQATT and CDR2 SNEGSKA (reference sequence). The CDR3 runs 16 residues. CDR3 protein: CSARSTFGQGAYEQYF. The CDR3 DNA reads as TGCAGTGCTAGATCCACCTTCGGACAGGGGGCCTACGAGCAGTACTTC.

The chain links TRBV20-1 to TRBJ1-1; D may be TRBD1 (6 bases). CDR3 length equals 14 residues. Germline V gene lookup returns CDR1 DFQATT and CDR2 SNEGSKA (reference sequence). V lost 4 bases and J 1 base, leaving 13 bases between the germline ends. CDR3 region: CSATSGGTNTEAFF. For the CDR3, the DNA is TGCAGTGCTACTTCGGGGGGCACGAACACTGAAGCTTTCTTT.

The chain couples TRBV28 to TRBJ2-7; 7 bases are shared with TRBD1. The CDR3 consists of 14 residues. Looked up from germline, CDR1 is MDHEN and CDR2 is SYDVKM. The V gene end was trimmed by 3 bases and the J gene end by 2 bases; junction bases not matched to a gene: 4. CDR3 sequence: CASSFPDRAYEQYF. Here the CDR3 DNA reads TGTGCCAGCAGTTTCCCAGACAGGGCCTACGAGCAGTACTTC.

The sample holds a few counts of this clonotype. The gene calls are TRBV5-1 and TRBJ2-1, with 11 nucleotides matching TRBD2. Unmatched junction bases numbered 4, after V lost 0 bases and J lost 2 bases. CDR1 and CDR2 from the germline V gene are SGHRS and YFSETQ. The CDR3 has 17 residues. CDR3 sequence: CASSLGGTSGPYNEQFF. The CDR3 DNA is TGCGCCAGCAGCTTGGGAGGGACTAGCGGTCCCTACAATGAGCAGTTCTTC.

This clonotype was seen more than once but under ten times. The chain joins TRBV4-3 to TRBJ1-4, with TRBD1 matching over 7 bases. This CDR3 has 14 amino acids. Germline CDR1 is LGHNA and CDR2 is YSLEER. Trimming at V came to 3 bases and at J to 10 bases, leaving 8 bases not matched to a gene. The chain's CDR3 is CASSHAGTAGKLFF. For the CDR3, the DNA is TGCGCCAGCAGCCACGCCGGGACAGCGGGAAAACTGTTTTTT.

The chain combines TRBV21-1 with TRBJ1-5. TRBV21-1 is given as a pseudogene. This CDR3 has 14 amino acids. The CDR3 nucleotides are TGTGCCAGCAGCAACGGTTATAGCAATCAGCCCCAGCATTTT. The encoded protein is CASSNGYSNQPQHF.

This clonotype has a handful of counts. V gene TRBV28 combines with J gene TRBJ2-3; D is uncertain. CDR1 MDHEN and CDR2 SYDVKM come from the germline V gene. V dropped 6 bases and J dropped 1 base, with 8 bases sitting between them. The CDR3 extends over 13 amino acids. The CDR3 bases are TGTGCCAGCAGCCTCCCCCGCACAGATACGCAGTATTTT. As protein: CASSLPRTDTQYF.

DNA for the CDR3: TGTGCCAGCAGCTTGCGGACAGGGGTCACTGAAGCTTTCTTT. Amino acid sequence: CASSLRTGVTEAFF. The V call is TRBV5-6, the J call TRBJ1-1; the match to TRBD1 covers 9 bases. The length of the CDR3 is 14 residues. V gave up 1 base and J gave up 4 bases; unmatched junction bases: 2. Germline CDR1 and CDR2: SGHDT and YYEEEE.

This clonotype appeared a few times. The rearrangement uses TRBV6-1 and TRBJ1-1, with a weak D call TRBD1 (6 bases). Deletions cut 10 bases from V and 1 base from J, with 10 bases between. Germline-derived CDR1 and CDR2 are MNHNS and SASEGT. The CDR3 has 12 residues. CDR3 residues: CATGDQNTEAFF. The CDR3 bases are TGTGCCACAGGGGACCAGAACACTGAAGCTTTCTTT.

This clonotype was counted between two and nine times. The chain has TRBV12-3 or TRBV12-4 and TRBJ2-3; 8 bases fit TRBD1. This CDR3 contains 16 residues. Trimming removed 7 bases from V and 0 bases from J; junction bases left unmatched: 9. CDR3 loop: CASTLRRTGSTDTQYF. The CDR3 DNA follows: TGTGCCAGCACCCTAAGAAGGACAGGGAGCACAGATACGCAGTATTTT.

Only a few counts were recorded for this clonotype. The CDR3 here is CSARPRLWASPDTQYF. The CDR3 region has the DNA TGCAGTGCTAGGCCACGCCTGTGGGCTAGCCCAGATACGCAGTATTTT. The chain couples TRBV20-1 to TRBJ2-3, with D possibly matching TRBD2 (5 bases). V was clipped by 3 bases and J by 4 bases, with 20 bases between them. The CDR3 is made up of 16 amino acids. Germline CDR1 DFQATT, CDR2 SNEGSKA (reference sequence).

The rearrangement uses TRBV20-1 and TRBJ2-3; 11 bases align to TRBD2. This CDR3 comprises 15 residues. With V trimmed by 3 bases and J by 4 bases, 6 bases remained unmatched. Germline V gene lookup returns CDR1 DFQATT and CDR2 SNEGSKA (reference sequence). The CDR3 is CSARSLAGAPDTQYF. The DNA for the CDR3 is TGCAGTGCTAGGTCACTAGCGGGAGCCCCAGATACGCAGTATTTT.

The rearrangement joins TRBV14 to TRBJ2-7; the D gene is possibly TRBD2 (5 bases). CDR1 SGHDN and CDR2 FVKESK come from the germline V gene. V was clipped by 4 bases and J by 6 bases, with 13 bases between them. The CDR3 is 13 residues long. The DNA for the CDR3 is TGTGCCAGCAGCCCTACGGGGATGGGCGAGCAGTACTTC. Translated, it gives CASSPTGMGEQYF.

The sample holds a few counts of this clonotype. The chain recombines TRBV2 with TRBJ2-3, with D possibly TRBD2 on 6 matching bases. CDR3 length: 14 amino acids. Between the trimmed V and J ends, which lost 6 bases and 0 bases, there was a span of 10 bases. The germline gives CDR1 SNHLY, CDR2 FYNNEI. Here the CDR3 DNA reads TGTGCCAGCAGCAGGGAGGCTAGCACAGATACGCAGTATTTT. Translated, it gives CASSREASTDTQYF.

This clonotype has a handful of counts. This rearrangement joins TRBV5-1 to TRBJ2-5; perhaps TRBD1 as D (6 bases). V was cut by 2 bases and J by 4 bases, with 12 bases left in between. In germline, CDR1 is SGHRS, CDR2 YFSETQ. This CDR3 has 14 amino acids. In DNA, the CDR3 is TGCGCCAGCAGCTTACAGGGAACTCGAGAGACCCAGTACTTC. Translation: CASSLQGTRETQYF.

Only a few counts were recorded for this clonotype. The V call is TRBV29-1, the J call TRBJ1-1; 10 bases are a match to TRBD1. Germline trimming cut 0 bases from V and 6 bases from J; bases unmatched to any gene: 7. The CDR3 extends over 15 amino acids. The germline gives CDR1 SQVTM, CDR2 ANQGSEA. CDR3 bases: TGCAGCGTTGAAGAGTGGGACAGGGGAAGATCTGAAGCTTTCTTT. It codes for CSVEEWDRGRSEAFF.

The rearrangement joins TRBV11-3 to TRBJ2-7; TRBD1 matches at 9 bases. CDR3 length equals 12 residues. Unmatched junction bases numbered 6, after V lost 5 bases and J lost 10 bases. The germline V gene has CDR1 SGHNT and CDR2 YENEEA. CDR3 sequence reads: CASSDGQGLQYF. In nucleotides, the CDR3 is TGTGCCAGCAGCGACGGACAGGGGCTACAGTACTTC.

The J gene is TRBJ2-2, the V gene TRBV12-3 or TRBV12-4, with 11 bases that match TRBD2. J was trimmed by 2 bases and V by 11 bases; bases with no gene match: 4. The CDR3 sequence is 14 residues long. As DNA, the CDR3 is TGTGCCGGGCGACTAGCGGGAAACACCGGGGAGCTGTTTTTT. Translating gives CAGRLAGNTGELFF.

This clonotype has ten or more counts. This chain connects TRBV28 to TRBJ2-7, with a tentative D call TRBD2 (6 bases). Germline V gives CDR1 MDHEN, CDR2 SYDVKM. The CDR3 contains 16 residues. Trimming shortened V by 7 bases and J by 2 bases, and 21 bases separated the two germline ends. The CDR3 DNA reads TGTGCCAGCACCTCTAGTCGGCTAGGGAGGCCCTACGAGCAGTACTTC. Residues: CASTSSRLGRPYEQYF.

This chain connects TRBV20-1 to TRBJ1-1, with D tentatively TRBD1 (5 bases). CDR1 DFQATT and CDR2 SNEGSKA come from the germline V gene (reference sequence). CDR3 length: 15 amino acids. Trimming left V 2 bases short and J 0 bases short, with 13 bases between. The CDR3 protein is CSARRTQGMNTEAFF. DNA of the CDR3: TGCAGTGCTAGACGTACGCAGGGTATGAACACTGAAGCTTTCTTT.

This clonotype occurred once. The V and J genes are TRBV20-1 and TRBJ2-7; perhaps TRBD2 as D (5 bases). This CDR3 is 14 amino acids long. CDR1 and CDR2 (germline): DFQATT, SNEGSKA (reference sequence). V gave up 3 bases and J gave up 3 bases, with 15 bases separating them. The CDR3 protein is CSASSMAEVYEQYF. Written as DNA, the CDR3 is TGCAGTGCTAGTAGTATGGCGGAGGTCTACGAGCAGTACTTC.

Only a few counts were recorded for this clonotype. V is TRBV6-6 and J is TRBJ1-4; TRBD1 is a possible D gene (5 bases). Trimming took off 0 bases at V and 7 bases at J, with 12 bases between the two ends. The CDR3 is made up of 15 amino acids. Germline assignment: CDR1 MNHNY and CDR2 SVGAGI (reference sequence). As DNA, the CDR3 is TGTGCCAGCAGTTACTCCACCAGGGTCGGTGAAAAACTGTTTTTT. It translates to CASSYSTRVGEKLFF.